The clone carrying this T cell receptor (beta chain) was counted between two and nine times. Sequencing used immunoSEQ multiplex PCR; TCRdb keeps in-frame clones, though not all of them. The sample consists of about 380,000 clones, 88% of them appearing once. Germline-derived CDR1 and CDR2 are SEHNR and FQNEAQ (reference sequence). Trimming removed 5 bases from V and 0 bases from J; junction bases left unmatched: 12. The CDR3 is 18 residues long. This sample was taken from a study of blood T cell repertoires in COVID-19. About the study: PBMCs, B-cell-depleted T cells, or T cells were the source of the cDNA or gDNA that made up the material.

In terms of age and location, participants ranged from roughly 18 to 90 years and lived in about two dozen US areas. Categorization into cohorts depended on clinical history that participants reported. Sequencing used PBMCs or T cells enriched from blood (not recorded which). This clonotype was sampled from a woman between 18 and 30 years old who had recovered from COVID-19. V is TRBV7-9 and J is TRBJ1-1; 10 bases agree with TRBD1. CDR3: CASSGRDRGTVLNTEAFF. The DNA of the CDR3 is TGTGCCAGCAGCGGTCGGGACAGGGGTACGGTTCTGAACACTGAAGCTTTCTTT.